Presented here are 3 T cell receptor beta chains from one specimen sequenced in a study of CD8+CD57+ T cells in acquired aplastic anemia. TCR beta VDJ and CDR3 were profiled, and genomic DNA was the template. TCRdb fed the reads into MiXCR, producing one record per CDR3 protein. The sample records around 430,000 distinct CDR3 sequences, about a third being singletons. It was patients with CD8+CD57+ cell expansion by flow cytometry who were chosen for sequencing. Sequencing was carried out using sorted CD4+, CD8+, or CD8+CD57+ T cells (not recorded which) from PBMCs. Source of these receptors: a human donor with aplastic anemia.

In the case of this clonotype: It may be a read error: a sequence one base away is much more abundant. The V gene is TRBV7-8, the J gene TRBJ1-2; D not resolved. The germline gives CDR1 SGHVS, CDR2 FQNEAQ. CDR3 size: 14 residues. This chain's CDR3 is CVSSSRLQNYGYTF. The CDR3 bases are TGTGTCAGCAGCTCGCGACTGCAAAACTATGGCTACACCTTC.

This sequence joins TRBV9 and TRBJ1-1; the D is unclear. V was pared by 4 bases and J by 5 bases, with 12 bases between. The CDR3 loop spans 13 amino acids. Germline V lookup: CDR1 SGDLS, CDR2 YYNGEE. In DNA form, the CDR3 reads TGTGCCAGCAGCCTGGCACCCGGGACTGAAGCTTTCTTT. Translating gives CASSLAPGTEAFF.

This clonotype was picked up many times. The rearrangement links TRBV2 to TRBJ1-2; TRBD1 agrees at 9 bases. V trimming: 6 bases; J trimming: 3 bases; junction bases outside the gene matches: 2. The CDR3 consists of 13 residues. CDR1 is SNHLY, CDR2 FYNNEI, per germline. CDR3 sequence reads: CASSRTGDYGYTF. For the CDR3, the DNA is TGTGCCAGCAGCCGGACAGGGGACTATGGCTACACCTTC.